This T cell receptor beta chain was captured by sequencing in a study of T cell clonality in common variable immunodeficiency. By share of the sample, this clone is medium-sized. The target antigen is unknown. The read falls 3 residues short of the CDR3 end, and the missing part is taken from the germline J gene. Findings and limits, study-wide: CVID patient heterogeneity limited repertoire-clinical complication correlations. Authors noted CVID clonality's cause needs subpopulation repertoire sequencing. Compared with healthy controls, CVID subjects showed increased TCRbeta clonality, mostly in about a third.

CVID and control samples used equivalent genomic DNA input. Sequencing used immunoSEQ multiplex PCR; TCRdb keeps in-frame clones, though not all of them. Recorded here are roughly 58,000 clones, none singletons. Germline CDR1 reads MNHEY; CDR2 reads SVGEGT. The CDR3 totals 14 residues. Trimming removed 5 bases from V and 6 bases from J, with 15 bases in between. This TCR derives from a person between 18 and 69 years old in good health. The sequenced sample was peripheral blood mononuclear cells. The V and J genes are TRBV6-2 or TRBV6-3 and TRBJ2-3; no firm D call. The part of the CDR3 DNA that was read is TGTGCCAGCAGTCCCCGACTCGGCGGCGATACG. Protein sequence: CASSPRLGGDT. The entire CDR3 protein reads CASSPRLGGDTQYF.